This is a list of T cell receptor beta chains from one sample in a study of T cell clones after liver transplantation. The protocol was immunoSEQ multiplex PCR, while the TCRdb copy is restricted to in-frame clones and leaves out a portion. The sample consists of 68,000 or so clones, 80% of them appearing once. The sequencing used CD4+ T cells from blood, collected before liver transplant. The receptor source for this set is a human donor who received a liver transplant. The CDR3 runs from the conserved cysteine through the conserved F or W. D genes are given only for firm matches. Some rows mark clone size as missing; the rest say once, few, many or name a class of expanded clone.

V gene	D gene	J gene	clone size	CDR3 protein	CDR3 DNA
TRBV7-9	TRBD2	TRBJ2-1	few	CASSSLAGGLSYNEQFF	TGTGCCAGCAGCTCACTAGCGGGAGGGTTGTCCTACAATGAGCAGTTCTTC
TRBV2	.	TRBJ1-4	.	CASTGTLSTNEKLFF	TGTGCCAGCACCGGGACCTTGTCAACTAATGAAAAACTGTTTTTT
TRBV6-6	TRBD1	TRBJ2-1	.	CASSKDRVGNEQFF	TGTGCCAGCAGCAAGGACAGGGTGGGCAATGAGCAGTTCTTC
TRBV27	TRBD2	TRBJ2-1	.	CASSPLGLAVNEQFF	TGTGCCAGCAGTCCCCTAGGACTAGCGGTAAATGAGCAGTTCTTC
TRBV2	.	TRBJ2-1	.	CASKSEGVRGNEQFF	TGTGCCAGCAAGTCGGAGGGAGTAAGGGGCAATGAGCAGTTCTTC
TRBV10-1	TRBD2	TRBJ2-1	once	CASSAGLAKDNEQFF	TGCGCCAGCAGTGCAGGACTAGCGAAAGACAATGAGCAGTTCTTC
TRBV7-9	TRBD2	TRBJ2-3	.	CASSLWREWGTDTQYF	TGTGCCAGCAGCTTATGGCGGGAGTGGGGCACAGATACGCAGTATTTT
TRBV28	.	TRBJ2-7	once	CASSPPTYEQYF	TGTGCCAGCAGTCCCCCCACCTACGAGCAGTACTTC
TRBV6-5	.	TRBJ2-2	.	CASSSRGGYDTGELFF	TGTGCCAGCAGTTCCCGAGGGGGATACGACACCGGGGAGCTGTTTTTT
TRBV2	.	TRBJ1-5	.	CASSADSTRRGNQPQHF	TGTGCCAGCAGCGCCGACAGTACTCGTCGTGGCAATCAGCCCCAGCATTTT
TRBV28	.	TRBJ1-3	.	CASSPPFRSGNTIYF	TGTGCCAGCAGTCCCCCGTTTCGGTCTGGAAACACCATATATTTT
TRBV18	TRBD2	TRBJ2-3	.	CASSPRTSGEDTQYF	TGTGCCAGCTCACCAAGGACTAGCGGGGAGGATACGCAGTATTTT
TRBV6-6	TRBD1	TRBJ1-5	once	CASRLQGNQPQHF	TGTGCCAGCAGATTACAGGGGAATCAGCCCCAGCATTTT
TRBV19	.	TRBJ2-2	few	CASSITRTVNTGELFF	TGTGCCAGTAGTATAACCCGGACGGTTAACACCGGGGAGCTGTTTTTT
TRBV30	.	TRBJ1-5	.	CAWSTGRKNQPQHF	TGTGCCTGGAGTACCGGACGGAAAAATCAGCCCCAGCATTTT
TRBV14	.	TRBJ1-3	.	CASSWHLSGNTIYF	TGTGCCAGCAGCTGGCATCTTTCTGGAAACACCATATATTTT
TRBV27	TRBD2	TRBJ2-3	.	CASSPPGLAGGTDTQYF	TGTGCCAGCAGCCCACCAGGACTAGCGGGGGGCACAGATACGCAGTATTTT
TRBV6-5	.	TRBJ1-5	.	CASSQDRLYNQPQHF	TGTGCCAGCAGCCAAGACAGACTTTACAATCAGCCCCAGCATTTT
TRBV5-4	.	TRBJ1-2	.	CASSLGGSYGYTF	TGTGCCAGCAGCTTAGGTGGGAGCTATGGCTACACCTTC
TRBV7-2	TRBD1	TRBJ1-1	.	CASSAQGGHEAFF	TGTGCCAGCAGCGCCCAGGGGGGACATGAAGCTTTCTTT
TRBV7-2	.	TRBJ1-1	.	CASSLVGGRTEAFF	TGTGCCAGCAGCTTAGTAGGGGGTCGAACTGAAGCTTTCTTT
TRBV7-8	TRBD1	TRBJ1-4	.	CASSLVPGPGTARANEKLFF	TGTGCCAGCAGCTTAGTCCCCGGACCCGGGACAGCAAGGGCTAATGAAAAACTGTTTTTT
TRBV7-2	.	TRBJ2-5	once	CASSSSGTVGGETQYF	TGTGCCAGCAGCTCCTCGGGGACGGTGGGAGGAGAGACCCAGTACTTC
TRBV18	.	TRBJ2-7	once	CASSPWDSPTGQYF	TGTGCCAGCTCACCCTGGGACTCCCCGACGGGACAGTACTTC
TRBV9	TRBD1	TRBJ1-3	.	CASSARQGTGNTIYF	TGTGCCAGCAGCGCCCGACAGGGCACTGGAAACACCATATATTTT
TRBV11-2	.	TRBJ2-3	.	CASSLAGLVGDTQYF	TGTGCCAGCAGCTTAGCGGGCTTAGTGGGAGATACGCAGTATTTT
TRBV15	.	TRBJ1-3	.	CATSRDINPGNTIYF	TGTGCCACCAGCAGAGATATTAACCCTGGAAACACCATATATTTT
TRBV6-1	.	TRBJ2-7	.	CASSVGDRNYEQYF	TGTGCCAGCAGTGTAGGCGACAGAAACTACGAGCAGTACTTC
TRBV19	TRBD2	TRBJ2-7	.	CASSTAGEAGAYEQYF	TGTGCCAGTAGTACCGCGGGGGAAGCGGGAGCCTACGAGCAGTACTTC
TRBV11-2	TRBD1	TRBJ2-1	.	CASSGRQGATKWDYNEQFF	TGTGCCAGCAGCGGACGACAGGGGGCGACCAAATGGGACTACAATGAGCAGTTCTTC
TRBV28	.	TRBJ2-3	.	CASSFFRRREQTDTQYF	TGTGCCAGCAGTTTCTTCCGTCGACGGGAGCAAACAGATACGCAGTATTTT
TRBV5-6	.	TRBJ2-1	.	CASSLGQLSYNEQFF	TGTGCCAGCAGCTTGGGACAGCTCTCCTACAATGAGCAGTTCTTC
TRBV7-2	TRBD2	TRBJ2-1	.	CASSPSGARSYNEQFF	TGTGCCAGCAGTCCTAGCGGGGCCCGCTCCTACAATGAGCAGTTCTTC
TRBV6-5	TRBD1	TRBJ2-7	.	CASTYGGTGPREQYF	TGTGCCAGCACCTACGGCGGGACAGGGCCTCGAGAGCAGTACTTC
TRBV27	.	TRBJ2-2	once	CASMGRVTTGELFF	TGTGCCAGCATGGGACGGGTAACGACCGGGGAGCTGTTTTTT
TRBV7-3	TRBD1	TRBJ2-5	.	CASSRDSQETQYF	TGTGCCAGCAGCAGGGACAGCCAAGAGACCCAGTACTTC
TRBV29-1	TRBD2	TRBJ2-3	.	CSVNFPGLAGGGDTQYF	TGCAGCGTCAACTTCCCGGGACTAGCGGGAGGAGGAGATACGCAGTATTTT